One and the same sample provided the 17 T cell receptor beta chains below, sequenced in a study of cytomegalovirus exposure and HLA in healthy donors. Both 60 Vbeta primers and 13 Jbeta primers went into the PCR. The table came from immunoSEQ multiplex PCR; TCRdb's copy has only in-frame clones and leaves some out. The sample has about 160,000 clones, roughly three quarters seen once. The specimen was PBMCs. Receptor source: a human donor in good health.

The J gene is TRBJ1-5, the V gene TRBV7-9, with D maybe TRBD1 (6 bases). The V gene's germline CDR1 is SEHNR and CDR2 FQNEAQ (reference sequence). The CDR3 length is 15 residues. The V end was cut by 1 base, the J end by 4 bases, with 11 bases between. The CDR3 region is CASSLDREGNQPQHF. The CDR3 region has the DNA TGTGCCAGCAGCTTAGACAGGGAAGGGAATCAGCCCCAGCATTTT.

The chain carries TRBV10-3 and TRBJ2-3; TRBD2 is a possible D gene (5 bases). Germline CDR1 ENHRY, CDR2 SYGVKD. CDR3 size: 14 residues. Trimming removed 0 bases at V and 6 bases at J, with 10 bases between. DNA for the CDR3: TGTGCCATCAGTGAGTCAATGAGGGCGGATACGCAGTATTTT. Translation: CAISESMRADTQYF.

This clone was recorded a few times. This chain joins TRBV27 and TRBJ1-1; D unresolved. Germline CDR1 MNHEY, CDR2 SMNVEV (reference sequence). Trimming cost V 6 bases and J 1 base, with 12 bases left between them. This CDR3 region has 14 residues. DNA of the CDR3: TGTGCCAGCAGCCTGCGGGCGGCGAACACTGAAGCTTTCTTT. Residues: CASSLRAANTEAFF.

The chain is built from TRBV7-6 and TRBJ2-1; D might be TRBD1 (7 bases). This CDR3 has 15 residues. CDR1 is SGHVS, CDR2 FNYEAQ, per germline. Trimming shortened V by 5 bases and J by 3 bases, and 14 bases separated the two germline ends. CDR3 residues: CASSQTGEDYNEQFF. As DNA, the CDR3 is TGTGCCAGCAGCCAAACAGGGGAGGACTACAATGAGCAGTTCTTC.

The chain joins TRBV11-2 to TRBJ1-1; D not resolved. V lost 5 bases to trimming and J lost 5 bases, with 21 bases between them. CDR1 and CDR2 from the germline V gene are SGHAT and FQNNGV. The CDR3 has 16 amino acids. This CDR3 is CASSRLGPLNGTEAFF. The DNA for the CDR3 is TGTGCCAGCAGCCGCCTAGGCCCCCTTAACGGGACTGAAGCTTTCTTT.

As DNA, the CDR3 is TGTGCCAGCAGCCCCGGGGGGGGCTATGGCTACACCTTC. This gives the protein CASSPGGGYGYTF. The chain carries TRBV7-9 and TRBJ1-2; tentative D call: TRBD1 (5 bases). Trimming left V 5 bases short and J 4 bases short, with 11 bases between. Germline V gene lookup returns CDR1 SEHNR and CDR2 FQNEAQ (reference sequence). This CDR3 comprises 13 residues.

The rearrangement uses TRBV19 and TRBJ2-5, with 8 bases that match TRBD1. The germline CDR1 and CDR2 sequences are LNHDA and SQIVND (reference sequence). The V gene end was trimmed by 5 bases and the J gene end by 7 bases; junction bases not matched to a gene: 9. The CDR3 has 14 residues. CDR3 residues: CASSVDRGLRTQYF. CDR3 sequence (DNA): TGTGCCAGTAGTGTCGACAGGGGATTGAGGACCCAGTACTTC.

The CDR3 nucleotides are TGTGCCAGCAGTTTAAGGGGTGATCAGCCCCAGCATTTT. Amino acid sequence: CASSLRGDQPQHF. The chain employs TRBV27 and TRBJ1-5; weak D call: TRBD1 (5 bases). The length of the CDR3 is 13 residues. Trimming left V 2 bases short and J 5 bases short, with 7 bases between. From germline, CDR1 is MNHEY and CDR2 SMNVEV (reference sequence).

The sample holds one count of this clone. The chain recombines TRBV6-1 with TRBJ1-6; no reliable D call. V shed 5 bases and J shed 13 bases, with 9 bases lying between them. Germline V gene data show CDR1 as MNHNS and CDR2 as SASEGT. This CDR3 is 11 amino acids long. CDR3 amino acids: CASSPQRPLHF. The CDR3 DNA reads TGTGCCAGCAGTCCCCAGAGGCCCCTCCACTTT.

The chain's CDR3 is CASSLQGWTEAFF. CDR3 bases: TGTGCCAGCAGTTTGCAGGGATGGACTGAAGCTTTCTTT. The V gene is TRBV27, the J gene TRBJ1-1, with D perhaps matching TRBD1 (5 bases). This CDR3 comprises 13 residues. The V and J ends lost 3 bases and 5 bases respectively, with 10 bases between them. In germline, CDR1 is MNHEY, CDR2 SMNVEV (reference sequence).

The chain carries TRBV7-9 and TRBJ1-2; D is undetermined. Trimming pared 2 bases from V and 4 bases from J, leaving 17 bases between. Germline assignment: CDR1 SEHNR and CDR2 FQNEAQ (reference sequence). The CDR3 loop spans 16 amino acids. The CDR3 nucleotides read TGTGCCAGCAGCTTACCCCTGTCAGATTCCCGCTATGGCTACACCTTC. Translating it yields CASSLPLSDSRYGYTF.

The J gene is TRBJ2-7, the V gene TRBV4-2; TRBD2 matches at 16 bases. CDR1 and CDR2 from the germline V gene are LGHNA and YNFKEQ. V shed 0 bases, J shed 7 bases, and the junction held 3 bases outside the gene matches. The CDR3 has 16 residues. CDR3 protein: CASSQEGTSGGGEQYF. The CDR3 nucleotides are TGTGCCAGCAGCCAAGAAGGGACTAGCGGGGGGGGTGAGCAGTACTTC.

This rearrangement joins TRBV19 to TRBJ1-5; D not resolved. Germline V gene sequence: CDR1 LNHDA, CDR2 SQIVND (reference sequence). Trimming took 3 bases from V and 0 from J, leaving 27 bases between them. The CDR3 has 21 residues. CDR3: CASSIQAVGSLSRSSNQPQHF. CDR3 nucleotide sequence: TGTGCCAGTAGTATTCAAGCGGTGGGCAGTCTAAGCCGATCTAGCAATCAGCCCCAGCATTTT.

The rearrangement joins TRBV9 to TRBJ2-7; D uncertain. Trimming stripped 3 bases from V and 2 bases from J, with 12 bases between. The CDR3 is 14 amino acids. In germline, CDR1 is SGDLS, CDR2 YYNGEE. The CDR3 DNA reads TGTGCCAGCAGCGCTGGGCTAACCCCCTACGAGCAGTACTTC. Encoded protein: CASSAGLTPYEQYF. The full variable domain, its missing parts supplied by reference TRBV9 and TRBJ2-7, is DSGVTQTPKHLITATGQRVTLRCSPRSGDLSVYWYQQSLDQGLQFLIQYYNGEERAKGNILERFSAQQFPDLHSELNLSSLELGDSALYFCASSAGLTPYEQYFGPGTRLTVT.

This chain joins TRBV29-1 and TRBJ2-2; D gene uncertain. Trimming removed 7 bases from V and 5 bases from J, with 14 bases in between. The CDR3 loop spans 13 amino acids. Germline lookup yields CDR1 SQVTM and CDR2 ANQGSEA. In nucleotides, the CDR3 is TGCAGCGCCTACGAACCACCTACCGGGGAGCTGTTTTTT. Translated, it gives CSAYEPPTGELFF.

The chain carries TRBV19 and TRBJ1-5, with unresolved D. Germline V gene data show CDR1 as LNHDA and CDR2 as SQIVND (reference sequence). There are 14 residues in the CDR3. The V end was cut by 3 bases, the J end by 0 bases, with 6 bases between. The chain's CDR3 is CASSIGFSNQPQHF. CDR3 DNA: TGTGCCAGTAGTATCGGGTTTAGCAATCAGCCCCAGCATTTT. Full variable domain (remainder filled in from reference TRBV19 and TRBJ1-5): DGGITQSPKYLFRKEGQNVTLSCEQNLNHDAMYWYRQDPGQGLRLIYYSQIVNDFQKGDIAEGYSVSREKKESFPLTVTSAQKNPTAFYLCASSIGFSNQPQHFGDGTRLSIL.

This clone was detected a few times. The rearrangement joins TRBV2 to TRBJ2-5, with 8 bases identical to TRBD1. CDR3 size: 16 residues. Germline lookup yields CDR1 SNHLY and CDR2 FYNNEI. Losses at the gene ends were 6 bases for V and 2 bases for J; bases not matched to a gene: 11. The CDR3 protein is CASSGTMGQAQETQYF. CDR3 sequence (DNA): TGTGCCAGCAGCGGGACCATGGGACAGGCTCAAGAGACCCAGTACTTC.